This TCR beta chain is from a study of cytomegalovirus exposure and HLA in healthy donors. Study-wide results and caveats: The study designated 150 or so TCR beta chains cytomegalovirus-associated. 16,951 TCR beta sequences were associated with HLA alleles at 0.05 false discovery rate in a later analysis.

60 Vbeta and 13 Jbeta primers were used in PCR. Clones were read by immunoSEQ multiplex PCR, and TCRdb kept only the in-frame ones, dropping some. The sample consists of over 150,000 clones, around 79% of them appearing once. Of note for this clone: Its antigen is still unknown.

V was pared by 2 bases and J by 4 bases, with 7 bases of the junction left unmatched. The germline CDR1 and CDR2 sequences are KGHSH and LQKENI. This CDR3 is 16 amino acids long. The source is a man between 18 and 35 years old in good health and CMV-seronegative. Material: PBMCs. The rearrangement uses TRBV18 and TRBJ2-1; TRBD2 matches 8 bases. In DNA form, the CDR3 reads TGTGCCAGCTCACCATACTCGGGGGGGCAGTACAATGAGCAGTTCTTC. Translating gives CASSPYSGGQYNEQFF.